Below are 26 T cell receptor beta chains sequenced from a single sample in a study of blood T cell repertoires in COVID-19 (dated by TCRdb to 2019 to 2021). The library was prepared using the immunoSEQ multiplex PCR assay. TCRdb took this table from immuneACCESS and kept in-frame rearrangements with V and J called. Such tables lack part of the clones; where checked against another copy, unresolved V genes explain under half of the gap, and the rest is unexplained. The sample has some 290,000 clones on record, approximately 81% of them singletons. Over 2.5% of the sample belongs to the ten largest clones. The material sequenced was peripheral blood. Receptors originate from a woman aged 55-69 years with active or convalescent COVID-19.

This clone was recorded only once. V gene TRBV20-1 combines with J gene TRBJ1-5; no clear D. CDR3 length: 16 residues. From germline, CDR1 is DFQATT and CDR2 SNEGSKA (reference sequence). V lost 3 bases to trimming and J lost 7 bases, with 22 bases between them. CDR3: CSASQPIGESWQPQHF. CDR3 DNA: TGCAGTGCTAGTCAACCGATAGGAGAGTCCTGGCAGCCCCAGCATTTT.

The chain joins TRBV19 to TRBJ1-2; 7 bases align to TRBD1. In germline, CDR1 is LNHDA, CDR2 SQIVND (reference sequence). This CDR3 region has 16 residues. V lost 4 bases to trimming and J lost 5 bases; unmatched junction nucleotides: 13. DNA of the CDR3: TGTGCCAGTAGTAGCCCCGGGACCCCCAGGGGGTATGGCTACACCTTC. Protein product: CASSSPGTPRGYGYTF.

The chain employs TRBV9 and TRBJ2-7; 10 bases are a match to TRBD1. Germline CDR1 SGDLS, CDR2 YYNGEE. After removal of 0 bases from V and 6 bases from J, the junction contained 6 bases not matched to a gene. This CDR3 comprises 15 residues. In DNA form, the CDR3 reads TGTGCCAGCAGCGTAGGACAGGGGGCGGCGGGCGAGCAGTACTTC. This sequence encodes CASSVGQGAAGEQYF.

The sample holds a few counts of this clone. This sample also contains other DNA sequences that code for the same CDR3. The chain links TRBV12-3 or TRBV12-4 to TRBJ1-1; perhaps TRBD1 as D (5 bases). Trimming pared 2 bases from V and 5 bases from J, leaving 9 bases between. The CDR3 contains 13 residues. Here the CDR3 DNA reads TGTGCCAGCAGTTTAAGGGGTAATACTGAAGCTTTCTTT. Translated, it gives CASSLRGNTEAFF.

The CDR3 nucleotides are TGTGCCAGCAGCTTAGGTCGGACAGGGGGTTACACCGGGGAGCTGTTTTTT. It codes for CASSLGRTGGYTGELFF. The rearrangement uses TRBV7-6 and TRBJ2-2; 10 bases match TRBD1. The CDR3 has 17 amino acids. The junction had 5 bases not matched to a gene; V was cut back by 1 base and J by 3 bases. From germline, CDR1 is SGHVS and CDR2 FNYEAQ.

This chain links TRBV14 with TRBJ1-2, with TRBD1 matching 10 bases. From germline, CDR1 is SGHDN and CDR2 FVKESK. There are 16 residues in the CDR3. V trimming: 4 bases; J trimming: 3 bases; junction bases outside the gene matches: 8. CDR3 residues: CASSPIPGQGHYGYTF. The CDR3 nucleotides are TGTGCCAGCAGCCCAATTCCGGGACAGGGGCACTATGGCTACACCTTC.

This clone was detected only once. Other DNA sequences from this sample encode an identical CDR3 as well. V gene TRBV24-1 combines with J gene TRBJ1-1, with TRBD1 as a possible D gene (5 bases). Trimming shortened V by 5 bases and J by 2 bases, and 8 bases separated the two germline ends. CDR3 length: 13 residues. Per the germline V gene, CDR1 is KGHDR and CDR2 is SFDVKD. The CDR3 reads CATSGGGNTEAFF. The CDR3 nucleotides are TGTGCCACCAGTGGGGGGGGTAACACTGAAGCTTTCTTT.

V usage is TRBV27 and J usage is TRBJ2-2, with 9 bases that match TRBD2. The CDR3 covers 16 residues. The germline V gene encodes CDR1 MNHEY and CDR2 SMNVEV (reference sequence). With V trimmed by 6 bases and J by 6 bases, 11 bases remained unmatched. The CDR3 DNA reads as TGTGCCAGCAGGCCATCCCGGCAGCGGGGGGCCGGGGAGCTGTTTTTT. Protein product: CASRPSRQRGAGELFF.

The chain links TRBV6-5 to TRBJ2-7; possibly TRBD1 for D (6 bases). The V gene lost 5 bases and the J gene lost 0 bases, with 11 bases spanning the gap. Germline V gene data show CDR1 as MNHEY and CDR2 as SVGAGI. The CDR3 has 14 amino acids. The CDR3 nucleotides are TGTGCCAGCAGTCGGACAGCGAGCTCCTACGAGCAGTACTTC. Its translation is CASSRTASSYEQYF.

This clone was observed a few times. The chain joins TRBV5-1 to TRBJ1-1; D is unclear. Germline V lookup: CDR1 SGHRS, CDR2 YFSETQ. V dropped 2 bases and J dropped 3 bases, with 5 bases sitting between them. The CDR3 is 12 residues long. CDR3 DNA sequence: TGCGCCAGCAGCTTCGGGGACACTGAAGCTTTCTTT. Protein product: CASSFGDTEAFF.

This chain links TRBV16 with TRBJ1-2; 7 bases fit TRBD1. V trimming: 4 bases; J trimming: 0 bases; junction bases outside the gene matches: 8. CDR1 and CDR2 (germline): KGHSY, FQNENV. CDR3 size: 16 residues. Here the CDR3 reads CASSPTRQGSNYGYTF. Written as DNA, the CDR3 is TGTGCCAGCAGCCCGACCCGACAGGGATCTAACTATGGCTACACCTTC.

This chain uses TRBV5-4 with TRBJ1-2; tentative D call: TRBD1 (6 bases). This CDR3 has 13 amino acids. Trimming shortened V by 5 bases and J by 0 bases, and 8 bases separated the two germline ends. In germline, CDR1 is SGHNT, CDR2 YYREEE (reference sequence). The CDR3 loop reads CASSWDTNYGYTF. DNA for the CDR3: TGTGCCAGCAGTTGGGACACTAACTATGGCTACACCTTC. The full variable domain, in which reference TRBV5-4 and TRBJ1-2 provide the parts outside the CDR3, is ETGVTQSPTHLIKTRGQQVTLRCSSQSGHNTVSWYQQALGQGPQFIFQYYREEENGRGNFPPRFSGLQFPNYSSELNVNALELDDSALYLCASSWDTNYGYTFGSGTRLTVV.

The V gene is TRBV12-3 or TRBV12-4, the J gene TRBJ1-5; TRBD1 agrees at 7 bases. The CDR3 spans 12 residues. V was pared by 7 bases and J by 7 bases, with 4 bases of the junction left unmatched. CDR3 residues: CASNTQGQPQHF. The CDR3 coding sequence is TGTGCCAGCAACACACAGGGGCAGCCCCAGCATTTT.

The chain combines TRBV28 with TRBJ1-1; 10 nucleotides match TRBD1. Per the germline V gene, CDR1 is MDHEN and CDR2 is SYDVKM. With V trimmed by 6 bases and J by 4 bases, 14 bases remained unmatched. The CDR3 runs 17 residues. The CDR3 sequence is CASSPGTGAGVGTEAFF. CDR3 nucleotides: TGTGCCAGCAGCCCTGGGACAGGGGCGGGGGTGGGCACTGAAGCTTTCTTT. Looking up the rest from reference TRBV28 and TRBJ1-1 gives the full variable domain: DVKVTQSSRYLVKRTGEKVFLECVQDMDHENMFWYRQDPGLGLRLIYFSYDVKMKEKGDIPEGYSVSREKKERFSLILESASTNQTSMYLCASSPGTGAGVGTEAFFGQGTRLTVV.

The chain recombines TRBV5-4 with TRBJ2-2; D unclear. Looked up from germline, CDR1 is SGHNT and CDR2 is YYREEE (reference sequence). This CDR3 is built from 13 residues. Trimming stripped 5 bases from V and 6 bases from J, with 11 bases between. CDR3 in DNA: TGTGCCAGCAGTCCCGGCGGCGCCGGGGAGCTGTTTTTT. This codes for CASSPGGAGELFF.

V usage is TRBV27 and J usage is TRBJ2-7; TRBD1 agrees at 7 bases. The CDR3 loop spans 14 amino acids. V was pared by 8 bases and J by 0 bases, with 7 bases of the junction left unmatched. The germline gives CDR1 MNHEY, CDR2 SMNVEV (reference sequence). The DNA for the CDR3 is TGTGCCAGCGCCAGGGACAGTAGCTCCTACGAGCAGTACTTC. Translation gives CASARDSSSYEQYF.

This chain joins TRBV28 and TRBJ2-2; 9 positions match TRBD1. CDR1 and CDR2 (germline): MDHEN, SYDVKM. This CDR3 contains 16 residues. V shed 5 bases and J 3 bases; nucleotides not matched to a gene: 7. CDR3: CASSPWTGVDTGELFF. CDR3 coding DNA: TGTGCCAGCAGTCCCTGGACAGGGGTTGACACCGGGGAGCTGTTTTTT.

In DNA, the CDR3 is TGTGCCAGCTCATACCAGATCGGAGGGGAGAACACTGAAGCTTTCTTT. Its translation: CASSYQIGGENTEAFF. The rearrangement joins TRBV18 to TRBJ1-1, with D possibly TRBD1 on 5 matching bases. This CDR3 comprises 16 residues. Germline CDR1 reads KGHSH; CDR2 reads LQKENI. V lost 5 bases and J 1 base, leaving 17 bases between the germline ends.

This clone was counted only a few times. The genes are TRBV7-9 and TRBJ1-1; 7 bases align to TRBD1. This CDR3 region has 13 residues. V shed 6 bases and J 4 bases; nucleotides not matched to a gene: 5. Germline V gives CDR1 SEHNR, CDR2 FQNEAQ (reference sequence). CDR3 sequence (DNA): TGTGCCAGCAGGAGGGGGCTCGGCACTGAAGCTTTCTTT. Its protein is CASRRGLGTEAFF.

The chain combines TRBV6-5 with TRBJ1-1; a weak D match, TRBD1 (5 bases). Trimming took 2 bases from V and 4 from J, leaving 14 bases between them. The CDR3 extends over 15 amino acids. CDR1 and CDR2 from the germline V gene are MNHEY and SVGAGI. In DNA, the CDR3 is TGTGCCAGCAGTTACAGCGGAGGGGAGGGCACTGAAGCTTTCTTT. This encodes CASSYSGGEGTEAFF.

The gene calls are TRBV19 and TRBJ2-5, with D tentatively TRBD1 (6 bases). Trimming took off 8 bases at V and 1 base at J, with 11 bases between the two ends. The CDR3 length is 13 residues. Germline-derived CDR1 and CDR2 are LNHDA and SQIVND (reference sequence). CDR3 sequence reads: CASEGHSQETQYF. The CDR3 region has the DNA TGTGCCAGTGAGGGACATTCCCAAGAGACCCAGTACTTC.

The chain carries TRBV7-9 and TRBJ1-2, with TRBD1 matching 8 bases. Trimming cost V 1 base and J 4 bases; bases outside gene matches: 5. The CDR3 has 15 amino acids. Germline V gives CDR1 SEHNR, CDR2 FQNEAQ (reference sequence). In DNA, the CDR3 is TGTGCCAGCAGCTTAGGACAGGGGAGATCCTATGGCTACACCTTC. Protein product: CASSLGQGRSYGYTF.

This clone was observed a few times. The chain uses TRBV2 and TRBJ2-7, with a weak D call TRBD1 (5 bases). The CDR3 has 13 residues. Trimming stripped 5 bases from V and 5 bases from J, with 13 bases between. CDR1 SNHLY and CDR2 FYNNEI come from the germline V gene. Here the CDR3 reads CASSTSPGNEQYF. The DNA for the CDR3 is TGTGCCAGCAGTACCTCCCCAGGGAACGAGCAGTACTTC.

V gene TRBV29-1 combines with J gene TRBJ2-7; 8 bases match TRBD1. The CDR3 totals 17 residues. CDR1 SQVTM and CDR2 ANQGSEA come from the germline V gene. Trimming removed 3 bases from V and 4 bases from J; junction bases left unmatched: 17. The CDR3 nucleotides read TGCAGCGTTGATATGGGGGCGTCTTCAGGGGGCGCGTACGAGCAGTACTTC. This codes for CSVDMGASSGGAYEQYF.

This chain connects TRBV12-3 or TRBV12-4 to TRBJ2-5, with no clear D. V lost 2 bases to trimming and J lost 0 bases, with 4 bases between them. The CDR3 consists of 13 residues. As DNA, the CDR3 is TGTGCCAGCAGTTTACAGAACCAAGAGACCCAGTACTTC. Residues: CASSLQNQETQYF.

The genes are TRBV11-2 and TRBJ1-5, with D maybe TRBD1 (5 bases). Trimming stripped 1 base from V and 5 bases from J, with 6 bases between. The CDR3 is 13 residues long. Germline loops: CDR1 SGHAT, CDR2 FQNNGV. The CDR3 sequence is CASSLGGYQPQHF. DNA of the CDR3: TGTGCCAGCAGCTTAGGGGGCTATCAGCCCCAGCATTTT.